A selection of T cell receptor beta chains follows, all from one sample in a study of Ad26.COV2.S vaccination and SARS-CoV-2 variants. The method was immunoSEQ multiplex PCR; TCRdb's version includes in-frame clones alone and lacks a portion of them. Of about 400,000 clones in the sample, about 83% were seen once. Here the sequenced sample was peripheral blood, taken in a trial of Ad26.COV2.S vaccine versus placebo. The receptors were gathered from a person between 18 and 65 years old who received the Ad26.COV2.S COVID-19 vaccine or a placebo. Each CDR3 is given without its conserved first and last residue. Each record gives: J gene, V gene, CDR3 protein.

J gene: TRBJ1-4
V gene: TRBV5-1
CDR3 protein: ASSLISPAVNEKLF

J gene: TRBJ2-5
V gene: TRBV9
CDR3 protein: ASSVGGSGSQETQY

J gene: TRBJ2-1
V gene: TRBV7-3
CDR3 protein: ASSPRQGPYNEQF

J gene: TRBJ2-5
V gene: TRBV7-2
CDR3 protein: ASSAIGAGVKETQY

J gene: TRBJ2-1
V gene: TRBV9
CDR3 protein: ASSVGGTSYNEQF

J gene: TRBJ1-1
V gene: TRBV3-1/TRBV3-2
CDR3 protein: ASSPVRYTNTEAF

J gene: TRBJ1-2
V gene: TRBV7-9
CDR3 protein: ASSLDRGTGSGGYT

J gene: TRBJ1-5
V gene: TRBV7-2
CDR3 protein: ASSLYRQGINQPQH

J gene: TRBJ2-7
V gene: TRBV5-1
CDR3 protein: ASGPGPTRPYEQY

J gene: TRBJ2-2
V gene: TRBV3-1/TRBV3-2
CDR3 protein: ASSHKGQGAGELF

J gene: TRBJ2-5
V gene: TRBV6-5
CDR3 protein: ASSYHLDRATQY

J gene: TRBJ1-2
V gene: TRBV6-5
CDR3 protein: ASGARDYGYT

J gene: TRBJ1-1
V gene: TRBV3-1/TRBV3-2
CDR3 protein: ASSRGSEAF

J gene: TRBJ1-1
V gene: TRBV19
CDR3 protein: ASSIGAGLNTEAF

J gene: TRBJ2-3
V gene: TRBV4-2
CDR3 protein: ASSQDQGANTQY

J gene: TRBJ2-7
V gene: TRBV7-9
CDR3 protein: ASSLRGVGEGY

J gene: TRBJ1-5
V gene: TRBV30
CDR3 protein: AWSVQGWIEDQPQH

J gene: TRBJ1-3
V gene: TRBV10-3
CDR3 protein: AISEGTGRIGNTIY

J gene: TRBJ1-1
V gene: TRBV6-5
CDR3 protein: ASRKGNTEAF

J gene: TRBJ2-7
V gene: TRBV6-1
CDR3 protein: ASSEVWGLRNEQY

J gene: TRBJ2-7
V gene: TRBV24-1
CDR3 protein: ATSPGLGSNEQY

J gene: TRBJ1-6
V gene: TRBV14
CDR3 protein: ASSHWGQGANSPLH

J gene: TRBJ1-1
V gene: TRBV30
CDR3 protein: AWDGTGGDTEAF

J gene: TRBJ1-1
V gene: TRBV7-6
CDR3 protein: ASSLALARNTEAF

J gene: TRBJ2-2
V gene: TRBV7-2
CDR3 protein: ASSLTGGRAGELF

J gene: TRBJ1-2
V gene: TRBV7-8
CDR3 protein: ASSLGGPGYGYT

J gene: TRBJ1-2
V gene: TRBV5-4
CDR3 protein: ASSLPARNYGYT

J gene: TRBJ1-1
V gene: TRBV4-2
CDR3 protein: ASSQLTGMNTEAF

J gene: TRBJ2-2
V gene: TRBV6-6
CDR3 protein: ASSTAWTGELF

J gene: TRBJ2-7
V gene: TRBV4-2
CDR3 protein: ASSQGGSSYEQY

J gene: TRBJ1-1
V gene: TRBV25-1
CDR3 protein: ASGDIEAF

J gene: TRBJ1-1
V gene: TRBV24-1
CDR3 protein: ATSEGNTEAF

J gene: TRBJ2-1
V gene: TRBV5-1
CDR3 protein: ASSFNLAGGKF

J gene: TRBJ1-3
V gene: TRBV21-1
CDR3 protein: ASSSRTEGNTIY

J gene: TRBJ1-6
V gene: TRBV5-1
CDR3 protein: ASSLGRAGRGSPLH

J gene: TRBJ1-1
V gene: TRBV5-6
CDR3 protein: ASSLGGNTEAF

J gene: TRBJ2-7
V gene: TRBV7-3
CDR3 protein: ASSYLALGPYEQY

J gene: TRBJ2-7
V gene: TRBV7-2
CDR3 protein: ASSLLAGEYEQY

J gene: TRBJ2-2
V gene: TRBV2
CDR3 protein: ASSQAPQNTGELF

J gene: TRBJ2-3
V gene: TRBV27
CDR3 protein: ASSPQTSGGTDTQY

J gene: TRBJ2-7
V gene: TRBV6-6
CDR3 protein: ASSKSPGQGSYEQY

J gene: TRBJ1-1
V gene: TRBV27
CDR3 protein: ASRQNTEAF